The subject of this entry is one T cell receptor beta chain. Sequencing used immunoSEQ multiplex PCR; TCRdb keeps in-frame clones, though not all of them. The repertoire has fewer than 350,000 clones, less than 85% of them found once; the top ten carry over 1.5%. Germline V lookup: CDR1 SGHTA, CDR2 FQGNSA. Trimming removed 2 bases from V and 5 bases from J, with 9 bases in between. The CDR3 spans 13 residues. This record comes from a study of blood T cell repertoires in COVID-19. This clonotype was sampled from a woman in her 30s who had been exposed to COVID-19. J is TRBJ2-5 and V is TRBV7-2; no definite D call. Sequenced material: PBMCs or T cells enriched from blood (not recorded which). The CDR3, as DNA: TGTGCCAGCAGCTTAACAGTGAAGGAGACCCAGTACTTC. It encodes CASSLTVKETQYF.